A single sample gave rise to the 18 T cell receptor beta chains below, sequenced in a study of Ad26.COV2.S vaccination and SARS-CoV-2 variants. Treatment in this sample: roughly 18 received Ad26.COV2.S at low or high dose, single or two shots; a few received placebo; per-sample allocation not given. The samples were gathered on day 63 after the first injection of vaccine or placebo. Generated by immunoSEQ multiplex PCR, the TCRdb table keeps only in-frame clones and is missing some. There are around 450,000 clones in the sample; 85% to 90% occur only once, and 2.5% to 3% lies in the top ten. The starting material was peripheral blood, obtained in a trial of Ad26.COV2.S vaccine versus placebo. These receptors all come from a person between 18 and 65 years old who received the Ad26.COV2.S COVID-19 vaccine or a placebo.

This chain joins TRBV30 and TRBJ1-6; D not certain. The germline gives CDR1 GTSNPN, CDR2 SVGIG (reference sequence). V shed 2 bases and J shed 9 bases, with 14 bases lying between them. The CDR3 totals 14 residues. CDR3 protein: CAWSSSGMVSPLHF. CDR3 DNA: TGTGCCTGGAGTTCTTCGGGAATGGTTTCACCCCTCCACTTT.

The V and J genes are TRBV28 and TRBJ1-1; maybe TRBD1 (5 bases). Trimming shortened V by 6 bases and J by 12 bases, and 20 bases separated the two germline ends. The CDR3 totals 13 residues. Germline loops: CDR1 MDHEN, CDR2 SYDVKM. The CDR3 DNA is TGTGCCAGCAGAGCCCCGCACTGGGGGTGGACTTTCTTT. Protein product: CASRAPHWGWTFF.

The V gene is TRBV5-5, the J gene TRBJ1-5; a weak D match, TRBD1 (5 bases). Trimming removed 3 bases from V and 9 bases from J, with 13 bases in between. Per germline, CDR1 SGHKS and CDR2 YYEKEE (reference sequence). The CDR3 has 13 residues. The CDR3 DNA follows: TGTGCCAGCAGCTCCCTAGTGGGGGGGCCCCAGCATTTT. This gives the protein CASSSLVGGPQHF.

The chain combines TRBV7-2 with TRBJ2-1; D not certain. The CDR3 has 15 residues. V gave up 5 bases and J gave up 6 bases, with 17 bases separating them. Germline V gives CDR1 SGHTA, CDR2 FQGNSA. Here the CDR3 reads CASSPWTFYPNEQFF. CDR3 nucleotides: TGTGCCAGCAGCCCATGGACCTTCTACCCCAATGAGCAGTTCTTC.

This chain uses TRBV29-1 with TRBJ1-3; no clear D. CDR3 length: 13 amino acids. The germline CDR1 and CDR2 sequences are SQVTM and ANQGSEA. Trimming shortened V by 4 bases and J by 4 bases, and 11 bases separated the two germline ends. CDR3 sequence: CSVAPRYGNTIYF. CDR3 sequence (DNA): TGCAGCGTTGCCCCCAGGTACGGAAACACCATATATTTT. The whole variable domain, filled in from reference TRBV29-1 and TRBJ1-3, reads SAVISQKPSRDICQRGTSLTIQCQVDSQVTMMFWYRQQPGQSLTLIATANQGSEATYESGFVIDKFPISRPNLTFSTLTVSNMSPEDSSIYLCSVAPRYGNTIYFGEGSWLTVV.

The chain carries TRBV11-1 and TRBJ1-1; TRBD1 is a possible D gene (6 bases). From germline, CDR1 is SGHAT and CDR2 FQDESV (reference sequence). The CDR3 consists of 15 residues. V lost 5 bases and J lost 6, with 19 bases in between. As DNA, the CDR3 is TGTGCCAGCAGCAGCTCTCTCCGGGACACCCCTGAAGCTTTCTTT. It encodes CASSSSLRDTPEAFF.

This chain links TRBV11-3 with TRBJ2-5; D remains unclear. V lost 5 bases to trimming and J lost 5 bases, with 15 bases between them. Germline CDR1 and CDR2: SGHNT and YENEEA. This CDR3 contains 14 residues. Here the CDR3 reads CASSPRGTVETQYF. The CDR3 DNA reads as TGTGCCAGCAGCCCCCGAGGTACGGTCGAGACCCAGTACTTC.

The chain links TRBV30 to TRBJ1-5; TRBD1 aligns across 8 bases. Germline values: CDR1 GTSNPN, CDR2 SVGIG (reference sequence). The CDR3 is made up of 15 amino acids. The V gene end was trimmed by 3 bases and the J gene end by 4 bases; junction bases not matched to a gene: 8. This chain's CDR3 is CAWSRGQGINQPQHF. The CDR3 DNA reads as TGTGCCTGGAGCAGGGGGCAGGGGATTAATCAGCCCCAGCATTTT.

This chain joins TRBV11-2 and TRBJ2-2; no reliable D call. CDR1 is SGHAT, CDR2 FQNNGV, per germline. This CDR3 comprises 16 residues. V was shortened by 2 bases and J by 0 bases, with 10 bases between the two germline ends. CDR3 DNA: TGTGCCAGCAGCTTACTGGCAGGAACGAACACCGGGGAGCTGTTTTTT. Residues: CASSLLAGTNTGELFF.

The V and J genes are TRBV11-2 and TRBJ2-2; a weak D match, TRBD1 (5 bases). Germline assignment: CDR1 SGHAT and CDR2 FQNNGV. V lost 5 bases and J lost 2, with 12 bases in between. The CDR3 has 15 residues. The CDR3 protein is CASSPGQGNTGELFF. CDR3 DNA sequence: TGTGCCAGCAGCCCAGGGCAGGGCAACACCGGGGAGCTGTTTTTT.

The chain has TRBV19 and TRBJ2-3; 12 bases map to TRBD2. The CDR3 sequence is 13 residues long. J was trimmed by 9 bases and V by 7 bases; bases with no gene match: 5. From germline, CDR1 is LNHDA and CDR2 SQIVND (reference sequence). CDR3 DNA sequence: TGTGCCAGTAAGCTAGCGGGAGGGGTCACGCAGTATTTT. Translated, it gives CASKLAGGVTQYF.

This clone was recorded only once. The rearrangement uses TRBV21-1 and TRBJ2-7. TRBV21-1 is deemed a pseudogene. The CDR3 runs 11 residues. The CDR3 reads CASGPGLEQYF. The CDR3 DNA is TGTGCCAGCGGACCGGGTCTTGAGCAGTACTTC.

The J gene is TRBJ1-2, the V gene TRBV19; TRBD1 matches at 7 bases. The length of the CDR3 is 18 residues. CDR1 is LNHDA and CDR2 is SQIVND in the germline V gene (reference sequence). V lost 0 bases to trimming and J lost 2 bases; unmatched junction nucleotides: 12. Here the CDR3 reads CASSIERVQGSLNYGYTF. CDR3 sequence (DNA): TGTGCCAGTAGTATAGAAAGGGTACAGGGGTCACTCAACTATGGCTACACCTTC. The complete variable domain, with remaining parts taken from reference TRBV19 and TRBJ1-2, reads DGGITQSPKYLFRKEGQNVTLSCEQNLNHDAMYWYRQDPGQGLRLIYYSQIVNDFQKGDIAEGYSVSREKKESFPLTVTSAQKNPTAFYLCASSIERVQGSLNYGYTFGSGTRLTVV.

This clone was observed a single time. This sequence joins TRBV5-1 and TRBJ2-3, with 7 bases aligning to TRBD2. The CDR3 spans 15 residues. CDR1 and CDR2 (germline): SGHRS, YFSETQ. J was trimmed by 3 bases and V by 5 bases; bases with no gene match: 9. This chain's CDR3 is CASRPFGGSTDTQYF. CDR3 sequence (DNA): TGCGCCAGCAGACCTTTTGGCGGGAGTACAGATACGCAGTATTTT. Filled out from reference TRBV5-1 and TRBJ2-3, the complete variable domain reads KAGVTQTPRYLIKTRGQQVTLSCSPISGHRSVSWYQQTPGQGLQFLFEYFSETQRNKGNFPGRFSGRQFSNSRSEMNVSTLELGDSALYLCASRPFGGSTDTQYFGPGTRLTVL.

This clone was counted only a few times. The chain links TRBV6-2 or TRBV6-3 to TRBJ1-2, with TRBD1 identical over 7 bases. This CDR3 is 18 amino acids long. The V and J ends lost 5 bases and 0 bases, in that order; junction bases with no gene match: 15. Germline V gene lookup returns CDR1 MNHEY and CDR2 SVGEGT. The CDR3 region has the DNA TGTGCCAGCAGTCGCACCCACCCGACAGGGTTCGCTAACTATGGCTACACCTTC. Encoded protein: CASSRTHPTGFANYGYTF.

The J gene is TRBJ2-5, the V gene TRBV9, with 9 bases lining up with TRBD1. In germline, CDR1 is SGDLS, CDR2 YYNGEE. This CDR3 has 15 amino acids. The trim removed 3 bases at V and 4 bases at J, leaving 7 bases unmatched. The DNA of the CDR3 is TGTGCCAGCAGCGCGGACAGGGGCATTGGAGAGACCCAGTACTTC. It encodes CASSADRGIGETQYF.

With respect to this clone: Other DNA sequences within the sample encode an identical CDR3. The V gene is TRBV4-1, the J gene TRBJ1-3; D might be TRBD1 (5 bases). Trimming shortened V by 4 bases and J by 2 bases, and 12 bases separated the two germline ends. The CDR3 covers 15 residues. CDR1 is MGHRA and CDR2 is YSYEKL in the germline V gene. CDR3 residues: CASSPSRGAGNTIYF. The CDR3 nucleotides are TGCGCCAGCAGCCCCTCTCGGGGGGCTGGAAACACCATATATTTT.

This chain connects TRBV4-1 to TRBJ2-3; TRBD2 aligns across 11 bases. This CDR3 comprises 16 residues. The J segment lost 0 bases and the V segment lost 2 bases, leaving 1 base of the junction unmatched. Germline CDR1 reads MGHRA; CDR2 reads YSYEKL. The chain's CDR3 is CASSQRLAGSTDTQYF. DNA of the CDR3: TGCGCCAGCAGCCAAAGACTAGCGGGAAGCACAGATACGCAGTATTTT.